This TCR beta chain was recovered during a study of CD8+CD57+ T cells in acquired aplastic anemia. Genomic DNA constituted the template upon which TCR beta VDJ and CDR3 profiling was performed. TCRdb reprocessed the reads with MiXCR, giving one entry per CDR3 protein. The table shows around 68,000 distinct CDR3 sequences, with around half occurring only once. Points on this clonotype: A clone one base away is much larger, so this may be a read error.

Germline CDR1 MNHEY, CDR2 SMNVEV (reference sequence). Trimming stripped 7 bases from V and 1 base from J, with 16 bases between. The CDR3 totals 15 residues. The gene calls are TRBV27 and TRBJ2-5, with D possibly TRBD2 on 5 matching bases. This clonotype originated in a human donor in good health, serving as a control. The sequenced sample was sorted CD4+, CD8+, or CD8+CD57+ T cells (not recorded which) from PBMCs. CDR3 amino acids: CASTPWAGSQETQYF. DNA for the CDR3: TGTGCCAGCACCCCTTGGGCGGGCAGCCAAGAGACCCAGTACTTC.